This T cell receptor beta chain was recovered during a study of shared clonotypes between healthy human individuals (TCRdb year 2020). A note on the overall study: The cohort included three men and a couple of women between 18 and 49 years of age. Blood TCR repertoires of about five healthy adults were deeply sequenced to estimate repertoire size and the extent of clonotype sharing between individuals. Libraries were prepared and TCR repertoires were sequenced by different laboratories using diverse techniques, in order to increase sequencing depth and limit assay-specific biases. Per donor, leukapheresis produced somewhere between about 0.8 and 9 billion PBMCs. Overall results and qualifications from the work: The small number of donors limited the genetic and exposure-history diversity represented. Pairwise subsampling indicated that sequencing depth was expected to affect the degree of clonotype sharing among donors. Sampling was restricted to blood, and TCR repertoires in tissue are likely to differ from TCR repertoires in blood.

Using the deep immunoSEQ assay, TCR CDR3 regions were amplified from genomic DNA by multiplex PCR. For each cell subset, the extracted genomic DNA was distributed evenly across all wells of several immunoSEQ 96-well plates, and each plate served as one replicate. For unsorted PBMC, around 0.3 ug genomic DNA, equal to 30,000 or so T cell genomes, was loaded into each replicate PCR. Ten immunoSEQ deep assay plates were used to sequence unsorted PBMC genomic DNA. Purified libraries were measured with a Qubit 3.0 fluorometer, size-checked on a Bioanalyzer 2100, and measured again with the KAPA Library Quantification kit. Every immunoSEQ 96-well plate was sequenced on a dedicated single-read 150-cycle Illumina NextSeq 550 flow cell. On the authors' methods: Because the immunoSEQ output held only junctional sequences and lacked quality scores, the filtering could not match the filtering applied to full-length reads. To assign V/J genes and CDR3, sequences were annotated against IMGT germline references using PyIR, a Python wrapper for IgBLAST v1.9. Reads were removed for weak V/J assignments (E-value above 1e-6), missing CDR3, stop codons, out-of-frame junctions, or ambiguous translated residues. V3J clonotypes were defined as sequences sharing the same inferred V gene, J gene, and CDR3 amino acid sequence. The percentage overlap between two repertoires was calculated by dividing the number of shared unique clonotypes by the size of the smaller repertoire. Repertoire richness was assessed with RTK rarefaction, the Chao1 estimator, and Recon v2.1 estimates of unobserved clonotypes. In TCRdb, the immuneACCESS table is reduced to in-frame sequences with V and J assigned. These tables do not hold every clone; where another copy was compared, an unresolved V gene accounts for under half, and the others remain unexplained. That table furnishes V, J and clone size, whereas the DNA furnished D and trimming. The table for this sample lists 400,000 to 600,000 clones; almost 80% of them were counted only once. Of the sample, approximately 13% is held by the ten largest clones.

For CDR1 and CDR2, the germline V gene (reference sequence) lists GTSNPN and SVGIG. Spanning cysteine to phenylalanine, the CDR3 consists of 13 amino acids. Just CDR3 DNA is preserved here, 39 bases in frame from base 1. Trimming takes 7 bases from V and 3 bases from J, and the germline ends sit 12 bases apart. To note about this clone: What this receptor recognizes is not known. No base quality information exists; no much larger clone differs at one position.

The donors were healthy, HIV-negative adults who had no recently reported acute infections or vaccinations. Every donor was a Caucasian adult living in Nashville, Tennessee, USA. In the unsorted samples, approximately 85 million PBMCs were counted, and genomic DNA was extracted using the QIAamp DNA Blood Mini kit. Blood was collected by leukapheresis, and PBMCs were isolated by Ficoll-Histopaque density gradient centrifugation and then cryopreserved in liquid nitrogen vapor phase. The chain couples TRBV30 to TRBJ2-2, and the D gene may be TRBD1, 7 bases matching. Material: PBMCs. The source is a middle-aged woman in good health. Some clones in this sample may be carry-over from other donors' samples. The CDR3 sequence is CAFRGADTGELFF. The DNA reads TGTGCCTTCAGGGGGGCCGACACCGGGGAGCTGTTTTTT.